This T cell receptor (beta chain) stems from a study of blood T cell repertoires in COVID-19. The wider study: Acute and convalescent COVID-19 specimens originated in the United States, Italy and Spain.

Seattle patient enrollment occurred during active infection, with longitudinal follow-up thereafter. Trimming removed 3 bases from V and 5 bases from J; junction bases left unmatched: 29. The CDR3 has 22 amino acids. Germline loops: CDR1 MDHEN, CDR2 SYDVKM. Authors' processing steps: Quantification of nucleated cells was approximated via reference gene primer amplification. Here immunoSEQ multiplex PCR was the method, and the copy in TCRdb shows in-frame clones only, minus some. V and J calls and clone size are as listed in that table; D and trimming were resolved from the DNA. Among roughly 440,000 clones listed, more than 70% were seen once.

Sequencing was done on a sample of peripheral blood. The clonotype was recovered from a woman between 50 and 59 years old with COVID-19, enrolled during active disease. This chain joins TRBV28 and TRBJ2-7; TRBD1 matches 9 bases. This CDR3 reads CASSFLTLLGQGRRGLQDEQYF. The CDR3, as DNA: TGTGCCAGCAGTTTCTTGACCCTTCTGGGACAGGGACGGCGGGGTTTGCAGGACGAGCAGTACTTC.